The 25 T cell receptor beta chains given below trace back to one sample, sequenced in a study of low-dose radiotherapy and immunotherapy resistance in tumors. Gene-specific TRAV and TRBV primers were used for first-strand cDNA, covering alpha and beta chains. TCR amplification used 20 to 25 PCR cycles, a constant-region primer and a V-primer adapter. TCRdb re-analysed the reads in MiXCR, keeping a single row per CDR3 protein. The sample consists of some 71,000 distinct CDR3 sequences, around 30% of them appearing once. Time point specified: before trial treatment. The sample in question was PBMCs, obtained before treatment. These receptor sequences come from a female donor with ovarian cancer.

In the case of this clonotype: A read error is likely here: a far larger clone is one base away. J is TRBJ2-7 and V is TRBV28; TRBD1 or TRBD2 may be the D gene (6 bases each). This CDR3 has 13 amino acids. V was trimmed by 6 bases and J by 7 bases, leaving 16 bases between them. Germline V CDR1 and CDR2: MDHEN, SYDVKM. CDR3 amino acids: CASRGGGVYEQYF. The DNA for the CDR3 is TGTGCCAGCAGGGGGGGCGGGGTTTATGAGCAGTACTTC.

This clonotype was picked up many times. The genes are TRBV29-1 and TRBJ2-2; 8 nucleotides line up with TRBD1. The CDR3 loop spans 13 amino acids. The J segment lost 5 bases and the V segment lost 7 bases, leaving 6 bases of the junction unmatched. The V gene's germline CDR1 is SQVTM and CDR2 ANQGSEA. The chain's CDR3 is CSGQGARTGELFF. The CDR3 coding sequence is TGCAGCGGTCAGGGGGCGAGAACCGGGGAGCTGTTTTTT.

The chain employs TRBV7-2 and TRBJ1-5; TRBD1 might be the D (6 bases). Per germline, CDR1 SGHTA and CDR2 FQGNSA. V shed 6 bases and J shed 6 bases, with 21 bases lying between them. The CDR3 covers 16 residues. CDR3: CASSHEGGGWGQPQHF. The CDR3 DNA reads TGTGCCAGCAGTCATGAGGGGGGGGGATGGGGTCAGCCCCAGCATTTT.

The table lists this clonotype with many counts. This rearrangement joins TRBV19 to TRBJ2-5; D remains unclear. Per germline, CDR1 LNHDA and CDR2 SQIVND (reference sequence). Trimming left V 5 bases short and J 5 bases short, with 18 bases between. This CDR3 region has 15 residues. In nucleotides, the CDR3 is TGTGCCAGTAGTCTCTGGACGGGTTCCAGGGAGACCCAGTACTTC. Protein sequence: CASSLWTGSRETQYF.

This clonotype was found many times. J is TRBJ2-2 and V is TRBV5-4; TRBD1 aligns across 7 bases. Germline trimming cut 6 bases from V and 1 base from J; bases unmatched to any gene: 6. CDR3 length equals 15 residues. The V gene's germline CDR1 is SGHNT and CDR2 YYREEE (reference sequence). The CDR3 loop is CASTQGQKNTGELFF. The CDR3 bases are TGTGCCAGCACCCAGGGACAGAAGAACACCGGGGAGCTGTTTTTT.

This rearrangement joins TRBV28 to TRBJ2-5; D perhaps matches TRBD2 (5 bases). In germline, CDR1 is MDHEN, CDR2 SYDVKM. Trimming removed 3 bases at V and 5 bases at J, with 16 bases between. The CDR3 is 15 residues long. This CDR3 is CASSFGVRGMETQYF. CDR3 DNA: TGTGCCAGCAGTTTCGGGGTCCGTGGCATGGAGACCCAGTACTTC.

The sample holds many counts of this clonotype. The chain uses TRBV13 and TRBJ2-7, with 9 nucleotides matching TRBD2. Germline CDR1 reads PRHDT; CDR2 reads FYEKMQ (reference sequence). This CDR3 comprises 14 residues. The V gene end was trimmed by 8 bases and the J gene end by 6 bases; junction bases not matched to a gene: 11. The CDR3 DNA follows: TGTGCCAGCGGGCGGCTAGCGGGATCGGGCGAGCAGTACTTC. Translated, it gives CASGRLAGSGEQYF.

This clonotype was found many times. The rearrangement uses TRBV10-1 and TRBJ2-3; 7 nucleotides match TRBD2. V lost 2 bases and J lost 1; bases outside the gene matches: 6. The CDR3 totals 16 residues. Germline V gene data show CDR1 as WNHNN and CDR2 as SYGVQD (reference sequence). CDR3 sequence reads: CASSEGGAGRTDTQYF. CDR3 DNA: TGCGCCAGCAGTGAGGGGGGAGCGGGACGCACAGATACGCAGTATTTT.

This clonotype was detected many times. This rearrangement joins TRBV20-1 to TRBJ2-2; D is ambiguous. The CDR3 extends over 14 amino acids. CDR1 and CDR2 (germline): DFQATT, SNEGSKA (reference sequence). V was cut by 2 bases and J by 6 bases, with 13 bases left in between. The CDR3 bases are TGCAGTGCTAGAAACTTCTTCACCGCCGGGGAGCTGTTTTTT. It codes for CSARNFFTAGELFF.

As for this clonotype: A far more abundant clone sits one base away, making this likely a read error. The rearrangement joins TRBV6-2 or TRBV6-3 to TRBJ2-7; 10 positions match TRBD2. Germline V gives CDR1 MNHEY, CDR2 SVGEGT. The junction had 10 bases not matched to a gene; V was cut back by 7 bases and J by 7 bases. This CDR3 spans 14 amino acids. CDR3 nucleotides: TGTGCCAGCACAGTAGCGGGAGGCTACAATGAGCAGTACTTC. As protein: CASTVAGGYNEQYF.

This chain links TRBV6-2 or TRBV6-3 with TRBJ2-7; no clear D. The CDR3 is 16 amino acids. Trimming took off 6 bases at V and 3 bases at J, with 21 bases between the two ends. Looked up from germline, CDR1 is MNHEY and CDR2 is SVGEGT. This CDR3 is CASRPSLYGPYYEQYF. In nucleotides, the CDR3 is TGTGCCAGCAGACCGTCCCTATATGGGCCCTACTACGAGCAGTACTTC.

This clonotype came up a few times. A single base is all that separates this from a far larger clone, so a read error is likely. The V and J genes are TRBV28 and TRBJ2-7, with TRBD2 as a possible D gene (6 bases). The V gene's germline CDR1 is MDHEN and CDR2 SYDVKM. The V gene lost 8 bases and the J gene lost 2 bases, with 7 bases spanning the gap. The CDR3 contains 11 residues. The CDR3 sequence is CASWGAYEQYF. CDR3 DNA: TGTGCCAGCTGGGGGGCCTACGAGCAGTACTTC.

The genes are TRBV6-2 or TRBV6-3 and TRBJ2-1; D gene uncertain. The CDR3 is made up of 15 amino acids. The ends were cut back, 6 bases at V and 0 bases at J, with 12 bases in the middle. Germline-derived CDR1 and CDR2 are MNHEY and SVGEGT. Written as DNA, the CDR3 is TGTGCCAGCAGACACTCACTAAGCTCCTACAATGAGCAGTTCTTC. The encoded protein is CASRHSLSSYNEQFF.

The rearrangement links TRBV4-1 to TRBJ2-2; tentatively, D is TRBD1 or TRBD2 (6 bases each). Germline V gene lookup returns CDR1 MGHRA and CDR2 YSYEKL. Trimming took off 9 bases at V and 2 bases at J, with 10 bases between the two ends. The CDR3 sequence is 13 residues long. The CDR3 is CARRGLNTGELFF. The CDR3, as DNA: TGCGCCAGACGGGGGCTTAACACCGGGGAGCTGTTTTTT.

This clonotype came up many times. This chain connects TRBV6-2 or TRBV6-3 to TRBJ2-3, with a tentative D call TRBD2 (5 bases). The CDR3 extends over 17 amino acids. V shed 8 bases and J shed 2 bases, with 23 bases lying between them. Germline V gene sequence: CDR1 MNHEY, CDR2 SVGEGT. CDR3 loop: CASARGWSGAPTDTQYF. The CDR3 DNA sequence: TGTGCCAGCGCCCGCGGATGGAGCGGAGCCCCCACAGATACGCAGTATTTT.

This clonotype was observed a few times. This sequence joins TRBV5-1 and TRBJ2-5; 9 bases align to TRBD1. The V gene's germline CDR1 is SGHRS and CDR2 YFSETQ. The CDR3 has 15 residues. The V segment lost 5 bases and the J segment 5 bases; nucleotides outside the gene matches: 10. The DNA of the CDR3 is TGCGCCAGCAGTGCCGGGACAGGGTTCGTGGAGACCCAGTACTTC. Its protein product is CASSAGTGFVETQYF.

This clonotype rates as medium-sized. The genes are TRBV6-2 or TRBV6-3 and TRBJ2-4, with D tentatively TRBD1 or TRBD2 (6 bases each). The length of the CDR3 is 12 residues. V lost 11 bases to trimming and J lost 1 base, with 9 bases between them. Germline CDR1 is MNHEY and CDR2 is SVGEGT. In DNA, the CDR3 is TGTGCCTCGGGGGCGGCCAAAAACATTCAGTACTTC. It encodes CASGAAKNIQYF.

The CDR3 DNA follows: TGCAGCGTTGAAGCTAGCGGTACAGATACGCAGTATTTT. It is translated as CSVEASGTDTQYF. The chain has TRBV29-1 and TRBJ2-3; TRBD2 matches at 7 bases. The CDR3 extends over 13 amino acids. The V segment lost 1 base and the J segment 3 bases; nucleotides outside the gene matches: 1. Germline V gives CDR1 SQVTM, CDR2 ANQGSEA.

This clonotype was found many times. The rearrangement links TRBV6-1 to TRBJ1-1; D unclear. Germline V lookup: CDR1 MNHNS, CDR2 SASEGT. CDR3 length: 14 amino acids. Trimming cost V 6 bases and J 4 bases, with 15 bases left between them. The CDR3 region is CASSPPTVSTEAFF. The CDR3 region has the DNA TGTGCCAGCAGCCCCCCGACGGTCTCCACTGAAGCTTTCTTT.

This clonotype was observed at least ten times. This chain uses TRBV7-9 with TRBJ2-7, with 10 bases aligning to TRBD1. V trimming: 7 bases; J trimming: 1 base; junction bases outside the gene matches: 10. The CDR3 consists of 16 residues. CDR1 and CDR2 from the germline V gene are SEHNR and FQNEAQ (reference sequence). The CDR3 sequence is CASTSLSDRGSYEQYF. CDR3 in DNA: TGTGCCAGCACCTCCCTGTCGGACAGGGGGTCCTACGAGCAGTACTTC.

Turning to this clonotype: One base separates it from a far larger clone, so it is likely a read error. This rearrangement joins TRBV1 to TRBJ2-1; the table's D call, TRBD1, has no DNA check behind it. TRBV1 counts as a pseudogene. This CDR3 is 18 amino acids long. The DNA of the CDR3 is TGCGCCACCAGCCCCAGGGAACCCTGGACAGGGTTGGACGATGAGCAGTTCTTC. Protein product: CATSPREPWTGLDDEQFF.

The chain uses TRBV5-1 and TRBJ2-7; tentative D call: TRBD2 (5 bases). Trimming took off 4 bases at V and 0 bases at J, with 17 bases between the two ends. This CDR3 contains 16 residues. In germline, CDR1 is SGHRS, CDR2 YFSETQ. The CDR3 DNA follows: TGCGCCAGCAGCCCCGGGGAGCGCCTTAGCTCCTACGAGCAGTACTTC. Amino acids: CASSPGERLSSYEQYF.

In this sample, this clonotype turned up many times. This rearrangement joins TRBV10-3 to TRBJ2-4; no clear D gene. This CDR3 has 15 amino acids. V lost 3 bases and J 0 bases, leaving 9 bases between the germline ends. Germline V gene lookup returns CDR1 ENHRY and CDR2 SYGVKD. CDR3 sequence: CAISEGDLAKNIQYF. DNA of the CDR3: TGTGCCATCAGTGAAGGAGACCTAGCCAAAAACATTCAGTACTTC.

V gene TRBV9 combines with J gene TRBJ2-1; no clear D. The CDR3 totals 12 residues. Trimming left V 0 bases short and J 5 bases short, with 3 bases between. CDR1 SGDLS and CDR2 YYNGEE come from the germline V gene. The CDR3 protein is CASSVDHNEQFF. CDR3 DNA: TGTGCCAGCAGCGTAGACCACAATGAGCAGTTCTTC.

The chain carries TRBV5-5 and TRBJ1-4; D unclear. Germline V lookup: CDR1 SGHKS, CDR2 YYEKEE (reference sequence). This CDR3 comprises 17 residues. Trimming shortened V by 5 bases and J by 0 bases, and 17 bases separated the two germline ends. CDR3 region: CASSSRGILATNEKLFF. The CDR3 nucleotides are TGTGCCAGCAGTAGCCGTGGGATACTTGCAACTAATGAAAAACTGTTTTTT.